A few counts support the clone carrying this T cell receptor beta chain. Its antigen remains unidentified. These data come from a study of beta chain features in type 1 diabetes. Study findings and constraints: Researchers reported that naive, central memory and Treg TCRB repertoires appeared more similar in patients than in healthy donors. TCRB CDR3s were moderately but significantly shorter in Type 1 diabetes patients in all four CD4+ subsets. Any HLA type influence on TCRB rearrangement was left unresolved here.

Each of the CD4+ naive, central memory, regulatory and stem cell-like memory populations was sorted via CD45RO/CCR7/CD25/CD127/CD95/CD27. The CDR3 has 14 residues. The germline CDR1 and CDR2 sequences are SNHLY and FYNNEI. Trimming removed 2 bases from V and 9 bases from J, with 16 bases in between. The whole isolated RNA underwent reverse transcription, so sequencing captured expressed TCRB transcripts. Method: immunoSEQ multiplex PCR; TCRdb's copy keeps in-frame clones and lacks some. The table includes hundreds of thousands of clones, around 15% detected once. The clonotype comes from a man between 18 and 35 years old with type 1 diabetes. The chain couples TRBV2 to TRBJ1-2, with a weak D call TRBD1 (6 bases). Sequencing input: naive CD4+ T cells from blood. This CDR3 reads CASSEQRGAPSYTF. Here the CDR3 DNA reads TGTGCCAGCAGTGAACAAAGGGGGGCGCCGAGCTACACCTTC.